This TCR beta chain is drawn from a study of T cell changes during pregnancy in multiple sclerosis. This table comes from immunoSEQ multiplex PCR, and its TCRdb copy is limited to in-frame clones, with some not included. The data show about 44,000 clones, about 88% seen once. In its sample, this clone was seen once. Germline V gives CDR1 SGHAT, CDR2 FQNNGV. This CDR3 is 14 amino acids long. Trimming stripped 2 bases from V and 5 bases from J, with 13 bases between. The sequencing used CD4+ T cells from peripheral blood mononuclear cells, collected after pregnancy. The chain uses TRBV11-2 and TRBJ2-7; no clear D. This TCR derives from a female donor with multiple sclerosis, enrolled in a pregnancy study. The CDR3 reads CASSLLAQSNEQYF. CDR3 bases: TGTGCCAGCAGCTTATTGGCACAATCGAACGAGCAGTACTTC.